This TCR beta chain was found in a study of blood T cells in healthy people across ages. At the level of the study: When template switching was applied, about one barcoded beta molecule was captured per two T cells. The study's findings and limits: Diversity of TCR beta per million T cells declined in a roughly linear way with age.

The authors ran a second PCR of roughly 6 to 12 cycles using a sample-barcoded 5' primer and a J-beta primer mix. In TCRdb, the 5' RACE reads were re-called with MiXCR into one record per CDR3 protein. In the table there are 2 million or so distinct CDR3 sequences, about 50% of which are singletons. As regards this clonotype: Its specificity is unknown.

Germline lookup yields CDR1 MGHRA and CDR2 YSYEKL. The CDR3 consists of 14 residues. Losses at the gene ends were 1 base for V and 7 bases for J; bases not matched to a gene: 5. V is TRBV4-1 and J is TRBJ1-2; 8 bases map to TRBD1. The receptor was derived from a woman aged 35 to 49 in good health. The sample consisted of blood. CDR3 residues: CASSQGTGSTGYTF. CDR3 nucleotide sequence: TGCGCCAGCAGCCAAGGGACAGGGAGCACTGGCTACACCTTC.